This paragraph covers one T cell receptor (beta chain) sequence. Its antigen is undetermined. This entry comes from a study of T cells in Graves' hyperthyroidism and ophthalmopathy. CDR1 and CDR2 (germline): WSHSY, SAAADI. This CDR3 has 12 residues. V lost 7 bases and J lost 8, with 9 bases in between. Authors of the study amplified TCR beta CDR3 regions from RNA transcripts. A set of HTBI primers served as the primers for a first-round RT-PCR of the TCR CDR3. Each CDR3 protein is one row after TCRdb ran MiXCR on the multiplex PCR reads. The data hold 600,000 to 700,000 distinct CDR3 sequences, with roughly 46% observed a single time. Study-level points and caveats: Ophthalmopathy prediction by the model preceded onset by a median about 6.8 months. Blood samples included most of the expanded thyroid clonotypes exceeding 0.001.

Sequences were obtained from peripheral blood or thyroid tissue (not recorded which). The receptor comes from an adult man with Graves' disease, either hyperthyroidism or ophthalmopathy (not recorded which). J is TRBJ1-6 and V is TRBV10-2; D remains ambiguous. The CDR3 spells CASTLLHSPLHF. The CDR3 coding sequence is TGCGCCAGCACTCTCCTACATTCACCCCTCCACTTT.